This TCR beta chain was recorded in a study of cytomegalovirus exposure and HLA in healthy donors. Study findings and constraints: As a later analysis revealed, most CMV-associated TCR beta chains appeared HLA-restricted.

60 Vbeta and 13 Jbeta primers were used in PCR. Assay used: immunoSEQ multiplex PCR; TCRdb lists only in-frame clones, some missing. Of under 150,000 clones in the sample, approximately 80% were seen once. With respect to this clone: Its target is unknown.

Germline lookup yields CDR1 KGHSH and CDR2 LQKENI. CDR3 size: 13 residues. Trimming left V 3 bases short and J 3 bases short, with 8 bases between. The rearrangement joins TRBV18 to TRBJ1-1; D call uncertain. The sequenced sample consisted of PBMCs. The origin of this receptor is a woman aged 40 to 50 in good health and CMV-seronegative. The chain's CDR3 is CASSPNEDTEAFF. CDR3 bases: TGTGCCAGCTCACCCAACGAGGACACTGAAGCTTTCTTT.